The 10 T cell receptor beta chains reported below all come from one sample, sequenced in a study of shared clonotypes between healthy human individuals. The protocol was immunoSEQ multiplex PCR, while the TCRdb copy is restricted to in-frame clones and leaves out a portion. The sample lists about 2 million clones; 90% to 95% were seen once. Source material: naive CD4+ T cells sorted from blood. Documented subset: CD45RA+ positively selected. The receptor set was obtained from a man younger than 35 in good health.

The V gene is TRBV5-5, the J gene TRBJ2-7; TRBD2 agrees at 12 bases. Losses at the gene ends were 3 bases for V and 6 bases for J; bases not matched to a gene: 10. Germline values: CDR1 SGHKS, CDR2 YYEKEE (reference sequence). The CDR3 sequence is 16 residues long. CDR3 in DNA: TGTGCCAGCAGCTATCGGACTAGCGGGGCGGTCGGCGAGCAGTACTTC. This sequence encodes CASSYRTSGAVGEQYF.

This rearrangement joins TRBV5-1 to TRBJ2-7; D is possibly TRBD1 (6 bases). Germline CDR1 reads SGHRS; CDR2 reads YFSETQ. Trimming took 0 bases from V and 4 from J, leaving 11 bases between them. The CDR3 is 14 residues long. The CDR3 spells CASSLDVRGYEQYF. The CDR3 DNA is TGCGCCAGCAGCTTGGATGTCAGGGGTTACGAGCAGTACTTC. Full variable domain (missing parts from reference TRBV5-1 and TRBJ2-7): KAGVTQTPRYLIKTRGQQVTLSCSPISGHRSVSWYQQTPGQGLQFLFEYFSETQRNKGNFPGRFSGRQFSNSRSEMNVSTLELGDSALYLCASSLDVRGYEQYFGPGTRLTVT.

Here the CDR3 reads CASSLSSSSNQPQHF. DNA for the CDR3: TGTGCCAGCAGTTTAAGTTCCAGTAGCAATCAGCCCCAGCATTTT. The rearrangement links TRBV27 to TRBJ1-5; unclear D gene. V shed 2 bases and J shed 0 bases, with 8 bases lying between them. Looked up from germline, CDR1 is MNHEY and CDR2 is SMNVEV (reference sequence). The CDR3 contains 15 residues.

The chain joins TRBV5-1 to TRBJ2-1; 7 bases line up with TRBD2. V lost 3 bases, J lost 0 bases, and 9 bases stayed unmatched. The germline gives CDR1 SGHRS, CDR2 YFSETQ. The CDR3 totals 17 residues. The DNA of the CDR3 is TGCGCCAGCAGCTCCCATGCACTAGCGAGCTCCTACAATGAGCAGTTCTTC. Amino acids: CASSSHALASSYNEQFF.

V is TRBV11-2 and J is TRBJ2-7, with D tentatively TRBD2 (7 bases). The CDR3 is 15 amino acids. Trimming cost V 5 bases and J 8 bases, with 22 bases left between them. CDR1 is SGHAT, CDR2 FQNNGV, per germline. The CDR3 nucleotides are TGTGCCAGCAGCCCTATCGGGGGGCCCCCTATCCAGCAGTACTTC. Translated, it gives CASSPIGGPPIQQYF.

This clone has a single count. J is TRBJ2-3 and V is TRBV7-9; 10 bases agree with TRBD2. Per the germline V gene, CDR1 is SEHNR and CDR2 is FQNEAQ (reference sequence). V shed 7 bases and J 4 bases; nucleotides not matched to a gene: 8. There are 15 residues in the CDR3. The CDR3 region is CASTLGAGGPDTQYF. DNA for the CDR3: TGTGCCAGCACCTTGGGAGCGGGAGGGCCAGATACGCAGTATTTT.

Points on this clone: The sample carries other DNA sequences with the same CDR3. V and J are TRBV5-1 and TRBJ2-6; D gene unclear. V lost 0 bases to trimming and J lost 3 bases, with 7 bases between them. CDR1 and CDR2 from the germline V gene are SGHRS and YFSETQ. CDR3 size: 15 residues. The CDR3 sequence: CASSLGAGGANVLTF. In DNA form, the CDR3 reads TGCGCCAGCAGCTTGGGAGCAGGTGGGGCCAACGTCCTGACTTTC. Complete variable domain (other parts from reference TRBV5-1 and TRBJ2-6): KAGVTQTPRYLIKTRGQQVTLSCSPISGHRSVSWYQQTPGQGLQFLFEYFSETQRNKGNFPGRFSGRQFSNSRSEMNVSTLELGDSALYLCASSLGAGGANVLTFGAGSRLTVL.

The chain uses TRBV18 and TRBJ2-3, with D perhaps matching TRBD1 (6 bases). The CDR3 covers 15 residues. Per germline, CDR1 KGHSH and CDR2 LQKENI. The germline V and J ends were trimmed by 6 bases and 2 bases, with 15 bases remaining between them. Here the CDR3 reads CASSSDRSTTDTQYF. The DNA of the CDR3 is TGTGCCAGCTCGTCAGACAGGAGTACCACAGATACGCAGTATTTT. The full variable domain, rest sourced from reference TRBV18 and TRBJ2-3, is NAGVMQNPRHLVRRRGQEARLRCSPMKGHSHVYWYRQLPEEGLKFMVYLQKENIIDESGMPKERFSAEFPKEGPSILRIQQVVRGDSAAYFCASSSDRSTTDTQYFGPGTRLTVL.

This chain connects TRBV6-5 to TRBJ2-2; 9 nucleotides agree with TRBD1. Looked up from germline, CDR1 is MNHEY and CDR2 is SVGAGI. The V gene end was trimmed by 7 bases and the J gene end by 7 bases; junction bases not matched to a gene: 10. This CDR3 region has 15 residues. CDR3 residues: CASKYRDREIGELFF. The DNA for the CDR3 is TGTGCCAGCAAGTACCGGGACAGGGAGATCGGGGAGCTGTTTTTT.

This sequence joins TRBV6-1 and TRBJ1-6; D remains unclear. The CDR3 is 13 residues long. The germline V gene encodes CDR1 MNHNS and CDR2 SASEGT. Deletions cut 6 bases from V and 6 bases from J, with 9 bases between. For the CDR3, the DNA is TGTGCCAGCAGCCTGATGGCTAATTCACCCCTCCACTTT. The encoded protein is CASSLMANSPLHF.